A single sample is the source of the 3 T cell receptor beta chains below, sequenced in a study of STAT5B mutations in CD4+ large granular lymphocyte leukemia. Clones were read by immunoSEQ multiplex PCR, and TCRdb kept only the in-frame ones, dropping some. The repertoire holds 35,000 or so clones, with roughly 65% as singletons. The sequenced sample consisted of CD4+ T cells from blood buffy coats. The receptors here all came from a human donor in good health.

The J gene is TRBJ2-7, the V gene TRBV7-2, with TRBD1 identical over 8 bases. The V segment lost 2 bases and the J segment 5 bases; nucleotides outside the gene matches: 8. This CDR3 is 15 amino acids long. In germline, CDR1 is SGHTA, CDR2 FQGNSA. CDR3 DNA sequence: TGTGCCAGCAGCTTAATAGGCAGGGGGCTAGACGAGCAGTACTTC. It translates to CASSLIGRGLDEQYF.

DNA of the CDR3: TGCGCCAGCAGCTTGGGAACCAGAGAAGCTGAAGCTTTCTTT. It codes for CASSLGTREAEAFF. J is TRBJ1-1 and V is TRBV5-1; no reliable D call. CDR1 and CDR2 from the germline V gene are SGHRS and YFSETQ. With 0 bases removed from V and 6 bases from J, the gap between germline ends came to 12 bases. The CDR3 covers 14 residues.

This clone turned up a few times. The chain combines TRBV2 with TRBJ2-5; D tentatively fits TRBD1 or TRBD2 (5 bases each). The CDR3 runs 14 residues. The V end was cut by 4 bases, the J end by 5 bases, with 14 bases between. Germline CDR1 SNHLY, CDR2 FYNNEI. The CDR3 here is CASSGVVGVETQYF. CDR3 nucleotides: TGTGCCAGCAGTGGGGTAGTGGGGGTGGAGACCCAGTACTTC.